The text below deals with one T cell receptor beta chain. Its antigen remains unknown. The time point denotes: patch test 1, 2 weeks after DPC sensitization. Documented treatment: therapeutic diphenylcyclopropenone sensitization with weekly scalp DPC. The data stem from a study of human T cells and chemical hapten exposure. The trim removed 5 bases at V and 2 bases at J, leaving 6 bases unmatched. Germline V gives CDR1 SGHTA, CDR2 FQGNSA. The CDR3 contains 15 residues. Study findings and constraints: PT1 expanded TCR numbers tracked positively with patch test score.

A single record per CDR3 protein comes from TCRdb applying MiXCR to the RACE reads. The sample gives around 380,000 distinct CDR3 sequences, nearly 5% of which show up once; 2% to 2.5% is in the top ten. V is TRBV7-2 and J is TRBJ2-1, with TRBD2 identical over 7 bases. The sample was whole blood, taken in connection with sensitization to the hapten diphenylcyclopropenone (DPC). The TCR was taken from a woman between 45 and 65 years old with alopecia areata. Some clones in this sample may be carry-over from other donors' samples. Here the CDR3 reads CASSVSGGTYNEQFF. In DNA, the CDR3 is TGTGCCAGCAGCGTTTCGGGGGGTACCTACAATGAGCAGTTCTTC.